One sample yielded the 4 T cell receptor beta chains listed below, sequenced in a study of cytotoxic CD8 clonotypes in ibrutinib-treated CLL. Some clones are missing from TCRdb's copy, which holds only in-frame ones; the method was immunoSEQ multiplex PCR. The data contain over 45,000 clones, roughly 54% of them singletons. Sequencing used PBMCs, obtained at disease progression, from a patient treated with ibrutinib. The source is a human donor with chronic lymphocytic leukemia.

This chain connects TRBV10-3 to TRBJ2-1, with 9 bases aligning to TRBD1. Germline V gene data show CDR1 as ENHRY and CDR2 as SYGVKD. Trimming cost V 3 bases and J 7 bases; bases outside gene matches: 4. This CDR3 has 14 residues. The CDR3 DNA reads TGTGCCATCAGTGAAACAGGGGGCCGGAATGAGCAGTTCTTC. Residues: CAISETGGRNEQFF.

The count of this clone is one. The chain recombines TRBV25-1 with TRBJ2-7, with 7 nucleotides matching TRBD2. Germline lookup yields CDR1 MGHDK and CDR2 SYGVNS. This CDR3 spans 16 amino acids. J gave up 4 bases and V 0 bases, and 9 bases lay outside the gene matches. The CDR3 nucleotides read TGTGCCAGCAGTGAATACGTCGGGCGGGAGTCTTACGAGCAGTACTTC. This gives the protein CASSEYVGRESYEQYF.

The V and J genes are TRBV27 and TRBJ2-7, with D uncertain. CDR1 MNHEY and CDR2 SMNVEV come from the germline V gene (reference sequence). The ends were cut back, 5 bases at V and 1 base at J, with 9 bases in the middle. CDR3 size: 13 residues. This CDR3 reads CASSPMGSYEQYF. The CDR3 DNA reads as TGTGCCAGCAGTCCTATGGGGTCCTACGAGCAGTACTTC.

This clone qualifies as medium-sized. V is TRBV4-2 and J is TRBJ1-5, with D possibly being TRBD1 (5 bases). The V end lost 1 base, the J end lost 5 bases, and 15 bases lay between the germline ends. The length of the CDR3 is 16 residues. CDR1 and CDR2 (germline): LGHNA, YNFKEQ. The CDR3 nucleotides read TGTGCCAGCAGCCAAGGGAGGGGTGGAGGACATCAGCCCCAGCATTTT. Translated, it gives CASSQGRGGGHQPQHF.